This TCR beta chain was captured by sequencing in a study of T cell changes during pregnancy in multiple sclerosis. The CDR3 consists of 15 residues. Per the germline V gene, CDR1 is SEHNR and CDR2 is FQNEAQ (reference sequence). Trimming took 3 bases from V and 4 from J, leaving 15 bases between them. Here immunoSEQ multiplex PCR was the method, and the copy in TCRdb shows in-frame clones only, minus some. The sample records tens of thousands of clones, 80% to 95% being singletons. The J gene is TRBJ2-5, the V gene TRBV7-9, with D possibly TRBD2 on 6 matching bases. The TCR originated in a female donor in good health, enrolled as a control in a pregnancy study. The sample here was peripheral blood, taken in the first trimester of pregnancy. The CDR3 here is CASSFSSGEVETQYF. The CDR3 DNA is TGTGCCAGCAGCTTTTCCTCGGGAGAGGTAGAGACCCAGTACTTC.